This T cell receptor (beta chain) was captured in a study of control samples from healthy donors and cancer patients. The CDR3 runs to 15 residues. Germline trimming cut 5 bases from V and 0 bases from J; bases unmatched to any gene: 6. Germline-derived CDR1 and CDR2 are MNHEY and SVGAGI. The repertoire was sequenced with immunoSEQ multiplex PCR; TCRdb's copy has only in-frame clones and lacks some. The sample records roughly 51,000 clones, approximately 89% being singletons. The receptor's source is a man aged 35 to 55 with colorectal cancer. The V and J genes are TRBV6-5 and TRBJ1-1, with 7 bases matching TRBD1. The sample comprised PBMCs. In DNA form, the CDR3 reads TGTGCCAGCAGTCTTTCGACAGGGATGAACACTGAAGCTTTCTTT. Translated: CASSLSTGMNTEAFF.